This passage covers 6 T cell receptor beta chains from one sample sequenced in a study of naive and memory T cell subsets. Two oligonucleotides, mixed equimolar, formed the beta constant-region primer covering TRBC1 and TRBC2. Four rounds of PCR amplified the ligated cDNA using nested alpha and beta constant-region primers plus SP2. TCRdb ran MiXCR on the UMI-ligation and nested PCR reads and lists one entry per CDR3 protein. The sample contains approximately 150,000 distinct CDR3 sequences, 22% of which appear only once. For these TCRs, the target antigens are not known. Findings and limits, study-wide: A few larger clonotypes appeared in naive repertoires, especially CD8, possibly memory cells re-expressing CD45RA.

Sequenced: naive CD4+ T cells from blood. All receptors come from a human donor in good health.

The CDR3 loop reads CASSPAQAGNGEQYF. CDR3 DNA: TGTGCCAGCAGCCCTGCCCAGGCGGGTAACGGTGAGCAGTACTTC. The chain carries TRBV28 and TRBJ2-7, with a tentative D call TRBD2 (5 bases). The length of the CDR3 is 15 residues. Trimming shortened V by 6 bases and J by 7 bases, and 22 bases separated the two germline ends. In germline, CDR1 is MDHEN, CDR2 SYDVKM.

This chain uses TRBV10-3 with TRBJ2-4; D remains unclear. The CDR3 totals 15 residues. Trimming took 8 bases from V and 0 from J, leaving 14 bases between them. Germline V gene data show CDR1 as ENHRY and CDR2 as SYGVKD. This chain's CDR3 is CAISGEGIAKNIQYF. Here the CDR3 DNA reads TGTGCCATCTCCGGAGAAGGAATAGCCAAAAACATTCAGTACTTC.

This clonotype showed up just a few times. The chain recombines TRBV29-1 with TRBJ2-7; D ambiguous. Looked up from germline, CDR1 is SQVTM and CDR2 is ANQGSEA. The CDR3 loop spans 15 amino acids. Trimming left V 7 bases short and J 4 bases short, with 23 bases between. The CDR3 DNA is TGCAGCGCACATTTTCGGGTCGGGTATACGTACGAGCAGTACTTC. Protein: CSAHFRVGYTYEQYF.

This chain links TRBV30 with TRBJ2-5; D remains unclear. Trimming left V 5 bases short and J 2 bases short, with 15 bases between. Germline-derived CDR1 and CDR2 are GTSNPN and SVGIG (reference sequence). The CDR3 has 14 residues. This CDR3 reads CAWGESNTQETQYF. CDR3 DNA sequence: TGTGCCTGGGGAGAAAGTAATACTCAAGAGACCCAGTACTTC.

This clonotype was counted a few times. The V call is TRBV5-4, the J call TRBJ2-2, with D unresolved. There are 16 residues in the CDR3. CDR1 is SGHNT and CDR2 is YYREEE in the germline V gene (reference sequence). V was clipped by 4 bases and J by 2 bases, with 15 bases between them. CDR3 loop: CASSRPTKANTGELFF. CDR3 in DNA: TGTGCCAGCAGCCGCCCCACTAAGGCTAACACCGGGGAGCTGTTTTTT. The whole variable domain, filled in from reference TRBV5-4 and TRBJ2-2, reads ETGVTQSPTHLIKTRGQQVTLRCSSQSGHNTVSWYQQALGQGPQFIFQYYREEENGRGNFPPRFSGLQFPNYSSELNVNALELDDSALYLCASSRPTKANTGELFFGEGSRLTVL.

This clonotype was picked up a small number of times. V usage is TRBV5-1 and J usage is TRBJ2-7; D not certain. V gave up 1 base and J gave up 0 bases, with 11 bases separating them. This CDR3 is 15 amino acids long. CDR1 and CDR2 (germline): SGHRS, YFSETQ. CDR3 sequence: CASSLYTVHSYEQYF. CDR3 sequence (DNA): TGCGCCAGCAGCTTGTATACAGTGCACTCCTACGAGCAGTACTTC.